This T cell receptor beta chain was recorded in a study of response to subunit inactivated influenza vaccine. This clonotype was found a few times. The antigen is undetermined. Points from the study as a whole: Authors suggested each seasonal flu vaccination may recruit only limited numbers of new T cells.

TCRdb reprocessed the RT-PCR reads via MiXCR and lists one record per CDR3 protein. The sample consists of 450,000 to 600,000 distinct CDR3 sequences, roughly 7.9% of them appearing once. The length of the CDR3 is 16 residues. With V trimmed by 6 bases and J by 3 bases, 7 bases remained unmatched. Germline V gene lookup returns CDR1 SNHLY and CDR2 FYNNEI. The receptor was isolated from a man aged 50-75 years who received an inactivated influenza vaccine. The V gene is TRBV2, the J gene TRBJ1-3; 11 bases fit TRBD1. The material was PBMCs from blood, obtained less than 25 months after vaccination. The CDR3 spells CASSLDRGRLGNTIYF. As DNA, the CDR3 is TGTGCCAGCAGCCTGGACAGGGGGCGCCTTGGAAACACCATATATTTT.